This paragraph covers one T cell receptor beta chain sequence. Its antigen is unknown. One base away there is no much larger clone; base qualities are not given. This specimen belongs to a study of control samples from healthy donors and cancer patients (TCRdb year 2020). Receptor amplification or capture employed the immunoSEQ multiplex PCR assay. In its TCRdb copy, this immuneACCESS table keeps in-frame sequences only and misses some clones. Where compared with another copy, unresolved V genes explain less than half of these, and the others have no known cause. This sample lists 95,000 to 130,000 clones; 93% were detected once. 2.6% of the sample rests with the top ten. The CDR3 runs 14 amino acids, cysteine and phenylalanine included. Here the CDR3 DNA is all that survives: 42 bases in frame from base 1. The junction shows trimming of 5 bases on V and 4 bases on J, plus 15 bases between the germline ends. Sequences KGHSH (CDR1) and LQKENI (CDR2) are obtained from the germline V gene.

The sequence is built from TRBV18 and TRBJ2-7; TRBD2 is perhaps the D gene, given 6 matching bases. Sequences were obtained from blood. This clonotype was obtained from a man aged 25 to 40 in good health. This receptor carries the CDR3 CASSAGPAGYEQYF. The sequence in DNA is TGTGCCAGCTCAGCTGGGCCCGCGGGGTACGAGCAGTACTTC.